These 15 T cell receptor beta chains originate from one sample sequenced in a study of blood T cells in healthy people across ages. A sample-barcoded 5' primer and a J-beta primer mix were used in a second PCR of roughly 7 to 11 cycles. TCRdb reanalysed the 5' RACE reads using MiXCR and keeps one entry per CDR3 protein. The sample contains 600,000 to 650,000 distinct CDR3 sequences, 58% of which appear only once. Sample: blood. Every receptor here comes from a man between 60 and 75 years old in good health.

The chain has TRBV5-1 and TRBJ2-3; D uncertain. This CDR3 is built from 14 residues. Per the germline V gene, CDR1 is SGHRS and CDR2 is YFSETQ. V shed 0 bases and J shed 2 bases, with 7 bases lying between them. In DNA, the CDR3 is TGCGCCAGCAGCTTGGGGAAACCCACAGATACGCAGTATTTT. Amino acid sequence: CASSLGKPTDTQYF.

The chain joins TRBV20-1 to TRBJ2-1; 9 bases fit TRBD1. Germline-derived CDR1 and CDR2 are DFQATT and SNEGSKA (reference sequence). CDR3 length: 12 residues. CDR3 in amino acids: CGGQGELNEQFF. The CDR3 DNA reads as TGCGGGGGACAGGGTGAACTGAATGAGCAGTTCTTC.

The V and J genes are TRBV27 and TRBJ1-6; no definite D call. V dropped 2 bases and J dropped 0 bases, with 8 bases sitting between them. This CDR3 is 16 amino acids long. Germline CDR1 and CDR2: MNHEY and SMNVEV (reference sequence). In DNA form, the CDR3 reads TGTGCCAGCAGTTTAAGGGTTAGCTCCTATAATTCACCCCTCCACTTT. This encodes CASSLRVSSYNSPLHF.

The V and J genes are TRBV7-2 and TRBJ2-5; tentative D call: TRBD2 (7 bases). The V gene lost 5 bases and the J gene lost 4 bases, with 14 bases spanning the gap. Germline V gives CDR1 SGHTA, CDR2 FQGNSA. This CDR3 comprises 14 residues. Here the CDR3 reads CASSPQGGIETQYF. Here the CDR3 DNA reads TGTGCCAGCAGCCCACAGGGAGGGATAGAGACCCAGTACTTC.

The CDR3 DNA sequence: TGTGCCACCAGTAAACTAGCGGGGGGGAACAATGAGCAGTTCTTC. Amino acids: CATSKLAGGNNEQFF. This chain links TRBV24-1 with TRBJ2-1, with 13 bases lining up with TRBD2. Germline values: CDR1 KGHDR, CDR2 SFDVKD. The V and J ends lost 6 bases and 5 bases, in that order; junction bases with no gene match: 3. There are 15 residues in the CDR3.

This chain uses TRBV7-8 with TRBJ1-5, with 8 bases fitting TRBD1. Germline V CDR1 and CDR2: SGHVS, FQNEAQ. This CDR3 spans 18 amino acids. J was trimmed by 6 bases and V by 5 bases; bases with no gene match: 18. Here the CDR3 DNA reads TGTGCCAGCAGCGCCCCGGGACAGGCAAACGACGGGGTTCAGCCCCAGCATTTT. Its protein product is CASSAPGQANDGVQPQHF.

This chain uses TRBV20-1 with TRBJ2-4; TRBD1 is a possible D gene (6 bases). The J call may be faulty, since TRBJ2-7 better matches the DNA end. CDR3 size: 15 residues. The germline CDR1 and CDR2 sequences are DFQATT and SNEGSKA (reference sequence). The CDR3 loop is CSARARTGLPYEQYF. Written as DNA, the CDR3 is TGCAGTGCTAGAGCGCGTACAGGGTTACCCTACGAGCAGTACTTC.

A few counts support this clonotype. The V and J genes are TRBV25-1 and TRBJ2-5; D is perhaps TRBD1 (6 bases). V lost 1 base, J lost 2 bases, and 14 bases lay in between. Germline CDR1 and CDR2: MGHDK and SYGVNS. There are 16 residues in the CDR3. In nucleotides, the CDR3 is TGTGCCAGCAGTGAATCGGGCACAGGGTATCAAGAGACCCAGTACTTC. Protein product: CASSESGTGYQETQYF.

The CDR3 protein is CASTRSGTRQETQYF. The CDR3 DNA reads as TGTGCCAGCACCCGATCGGGGACAAGACAAGAGACCCAGTACTTC. The V gene is TRBV7-2, the J gene TRBJ2-5; D might be TRBD1 (6 bases). The CDR3 consists of 15 residues. V was shortened by 7 bases and J by 2 bases, with 17 bases between the two germline ends. Germline-derived CDR1 and CDR2 are SGHTA and FQGNSA.

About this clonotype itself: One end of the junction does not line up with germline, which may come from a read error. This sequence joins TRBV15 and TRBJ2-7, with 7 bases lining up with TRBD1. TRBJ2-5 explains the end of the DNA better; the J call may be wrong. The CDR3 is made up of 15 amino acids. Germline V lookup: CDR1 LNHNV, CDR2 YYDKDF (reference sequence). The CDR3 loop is CAASREAQGIVTQYF. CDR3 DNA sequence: TGTGCCGCCAGCAGAGAGGCACAGGGGATAGTGACCCAGTACTTC.

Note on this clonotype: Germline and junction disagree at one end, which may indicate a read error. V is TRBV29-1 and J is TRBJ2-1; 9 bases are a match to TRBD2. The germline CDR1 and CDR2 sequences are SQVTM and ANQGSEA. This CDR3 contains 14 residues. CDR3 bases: TGCAGCGTCGCGGTAGCGGGGGCCTACAATGGGCAGTTCTTC. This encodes CSVAVAGAYNGQFF.

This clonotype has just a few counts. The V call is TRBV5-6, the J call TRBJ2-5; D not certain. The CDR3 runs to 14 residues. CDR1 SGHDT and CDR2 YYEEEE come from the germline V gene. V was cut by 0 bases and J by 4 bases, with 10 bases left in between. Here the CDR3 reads CASSLGPALETQYF. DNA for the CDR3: TGTGCCAGCAGCTTGGGGCCAGCCTTAGAGACCCAGTACTTC.

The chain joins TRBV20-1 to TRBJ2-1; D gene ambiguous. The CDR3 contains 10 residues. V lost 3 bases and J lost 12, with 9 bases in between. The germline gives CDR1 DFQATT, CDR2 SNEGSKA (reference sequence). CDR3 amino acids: CSASYSSQFF. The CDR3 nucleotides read TGCAGTGCTAGTTATAGTTCGCAGTTCTTC.

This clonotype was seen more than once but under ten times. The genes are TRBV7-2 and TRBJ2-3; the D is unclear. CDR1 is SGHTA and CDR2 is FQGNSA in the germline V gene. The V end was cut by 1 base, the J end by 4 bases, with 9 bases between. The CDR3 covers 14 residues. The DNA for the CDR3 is TGTGCCAGCAGCTTAGGGGCAGCCTCAGATACGCAGTATTTT. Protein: CASSLGAASDTQYF.

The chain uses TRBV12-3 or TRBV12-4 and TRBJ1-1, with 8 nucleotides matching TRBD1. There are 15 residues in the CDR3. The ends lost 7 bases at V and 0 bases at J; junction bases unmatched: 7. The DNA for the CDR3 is TGTGCCAGCACTCGGGACAGGTCGATGAACACTGAAGCTTTCTTT. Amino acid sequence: CASTRDRSMNTEAFF.